This T cell receptor beta chain was sequenced during a study of shared clonotypes between healthy human individuals. This CDR3 spans 16 amino acids. Germline V gene data show CDR1 as MNHNS and CDR2 as SASEGT. Unmatched junction bases numbered 6, after V lost 0 bases and J lost 6 bases. Genomic DNA of every subset was divided equally among multiple immunoSEQ plates. DNA input for the unsorted PBMC replicate PCRs was approximately 300 ng, 30,000 to 35,000 T cell genomes. The method was immunoSEQ multiplex PCR; TCRdb's version includes in-frame clones alone and lacks a portion of them. The sample contains about 470,000 clones, roughly 77% of which appear only once. Healthy HIV-negative adults with no recent acute infections or vaccinations were recruited as donors. Approximately 100 million PBMCs served as the genomic DNA source for unsorted samples.

The sequencing input was PBMCs. The clonotype was recovered from a woman aged 40 to 50 in good health. Some clones in this sample may be carry-over from other donors' samples. The J gene is TRBJ2-7, the V gene TRBV6-1; the match to TRBD2 covers 12 bases. In nucleotides, the CDR3 is TGTGCCAGCAGTGAAGCGCGACTAGCGGGAGCGGGCGAGCAGTACTTC. Translation: CASSEARLAGAGEQYF.